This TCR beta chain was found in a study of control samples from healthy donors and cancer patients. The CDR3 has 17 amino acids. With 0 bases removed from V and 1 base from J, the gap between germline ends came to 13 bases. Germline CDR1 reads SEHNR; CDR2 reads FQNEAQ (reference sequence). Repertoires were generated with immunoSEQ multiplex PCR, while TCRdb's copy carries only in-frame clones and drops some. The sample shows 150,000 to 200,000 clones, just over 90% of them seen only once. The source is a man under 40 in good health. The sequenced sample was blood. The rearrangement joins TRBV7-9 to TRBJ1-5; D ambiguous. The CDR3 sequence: CASSLAFGGGSNQPQHF. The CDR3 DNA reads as TGTGCCAGCAGCTTAGCTTTCGGCGGCGGAAGCAATCAGCCCCAGCATTTT.